This T cell receptor beta chain was identified during a study of regulatory and conventional T cells in breast cancer. By frequency in the sample, this clonotype is medium-sized. TCRdb re-derived calls from the PCR reads in MiXCR, one entry per CDR3 protein. The data show fewer than 20,000 distinct CDR3 sequences, around 30% seen once. The sequenced sample consisted of conventional T cells from blood. This clonotype originated in a female donor in good health.

The CDR3, as DNA: TGTGCCAGCAGCCAAGAAGGGGCCAATTCACCCCTCCACTTT. As protein: CASSQEGANSPLHF. This rearrangement joins TRBV3-1 to TRBJ1-6; TRBD1 might be the D (5 bases). V was clipped by 0 bases and J by 7 bases, with 7 bases between them. This CDR3 has 14 residues. Germline V gene data show CDR1 as LGHDT and CDR2 as YNNKEL (reference sequence).